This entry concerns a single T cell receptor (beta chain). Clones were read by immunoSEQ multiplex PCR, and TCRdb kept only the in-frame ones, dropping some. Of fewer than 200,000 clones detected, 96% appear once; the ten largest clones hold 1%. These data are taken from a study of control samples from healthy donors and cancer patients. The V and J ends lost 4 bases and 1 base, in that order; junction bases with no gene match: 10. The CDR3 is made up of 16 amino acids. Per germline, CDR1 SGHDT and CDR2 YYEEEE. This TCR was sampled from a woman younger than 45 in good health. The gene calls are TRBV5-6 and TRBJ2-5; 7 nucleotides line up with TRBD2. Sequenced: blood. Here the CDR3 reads CASSPELGEGQETQYF. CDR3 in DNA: TGTGCCAGCAGCCCGGAGTTGGGGGAGGGCCAAGAGACCCAGTACTTC.